A single sample is the source of the 8 T cell receptor beta chains below, sequenced in a study of T cell changes during pregnancy in multiple sclerosis. Generated by immunoSEQ multiplex PCR, the TCRdb table keeps only in-frame clones and is missing some. The data show fewer than 75,000 clones, with roughly 90% seen just once and about 3.7% held by the top ten. The specimen was peripheral blood, collected after pregnancy. The receptors derive from a female donor in good health, enrolled as a control in a pregnancy study.

The chain combines TRBV6-5 with TRBJ2-3; D gene ambiguous. This CDR3 spans 15 amino acids. Germline V gene data show CDR1 as MNHEY and CDR2 as SVGAGI. V shed 2 bases and J shed 0 bases, with 9 bases lying between them. The chain's CDR3 is CASSYNYLSTDTQYF. The DNA for the CDR3 is TGTGCCAGCAGTTACAATTATCTTAGCACAGATACGCAGTATTTT.

The V and J genes are TRBV6-1 and TRBJ2-7, with D possibly being TRBD2 (6 bases). CDR1 and CDR2 from the germline V gene are MNHNS and SASEGT. The length of the CDR3 is 15 residues. Trimming pared 7 bases from V and 0 bases from J, leaving 16 bases between. The CDR3 region is CASTLGGSYSYEQYF. The CDR3 nucleotides are TGTGCCAGCACCTTGGGGGGTTCCTACTCCTACGAGCAGTACTTC.

The rearrangement joins TRBV19 to TRBJ1-3; D unresolved. CDR1 and CDR2 from the germline V gene are LNHDA and SQIVND (reference sequence). With 3 bases removed from V and 3 bases from J, the gap between germline ends came to 12 bases. CDR3 length: 15 residues. The CDR3 nucleotides read TGTGCCAGTAGTATTTCCACCCCCGGTGGAAACACCATATATTTT. Amino acid sequence: CASSISTPGGNTIYF.

This CDR3 reads CASSTGPSYGYTF. The CDR3 nucleotides read TGTGCCAGCAGTACAGGGCCTTCCTATGGCTACACCTTC. This chain uses TRBV4-2 with TRBJ1-2; weak D call: TRBD1 (6 bases). Deletions cut 6 bases from V and 4 bases from J, with 12 bases between. The CDR3 loop spans 13 amino acids. Germline V CDR1 and CDR2: LGHNA, YNFKEQ.

This clone was picked up a small number of times. This chain connects TRBV6-1 to TRBJ2-7; 8 bases align to TRBD2. The germline CDR1 and CDR2 sequences are MNHNS and SASEGT. The CDR3 consists of 15 residues. V dropped 6 bases and J dropped 0; count of bases not matched to a gene: 7. The CDR3 loop is CASSRTSGSSYEQYF. In nucleotides, the CDR3 is TGTGCCAGCAGCCGTACTAGCGGTAGCTCCTACGAGCAGTACTTC.

The chain carries TRBV9 and TRBJ2-1, with 16 bases aligning to TRBD2. The CDR3 runs 20 residues. Germline CDR1 SGDLS, CDR2 YYNGEE. V lost 4 bases to trimming and J lost 1 base; unmatched junction nucleotides: 11. The CDR3 loop reads CASSPRAGTSGGASYNEQFF. CDR3 DNA: TGTGCCAGCAGCCCTCGGGCCGGGACTAGCGGGGGGGCGTCCTACAATGAGCAGTTCTTC.

The chain is built from TRBV30 and TRBJ2-2; 8 nucleotides match TRBD2. CDR1 and CDR2 from the germline V gene are GTSNPN and SVGIG (reference sequence). This CDR3 is 17 amino acids long. V gave up 0 bases and J gave up 4 bases; unmatched junction bases: 10. The chain's CDR3 is CAWSVRIGGGRTGELFF. Here the CDR3 DNA reads TGTGCCTGGAGTGTACGCATCGGGGGGGGGCGCACCGGGGAGCTGTTTTTT.

The chain employs TRBV5-4 and TRBJ2-5; 8 nucleotides line up with TRBD2. With 4 bases clipped from V and 9 bases from J, the junction kept 11 bases outside the gene matches. CDR1 SGHNT and CDR2 YYREEE come from the germline V gene (reference sequence). CDR3 length equals 14 residues. CDR3: CASSQREGRVSQYF. The CDR3 DNA reads TGTGCCAGCAGCCAACGGGAGGGCCGAGTGTCCCAGTACTTC. The whole variable domain, remainder taken from reference TRBV5-4 and TRBJ2-5, is ETGVTQSPTHLIKTRGQQVTLRCSSQSGHNTVSWYQQALGQGPQFIFQYYREEENGRGNFPPRFSGLQFPNYSSELNVNALELDDSALYLCASSQREGRVSQYFGPGTRLLVL.